This T cell receptor (beta chain) is drawn from a study of blood T cell repertoires in COVID-19. About the research overall: Sites across the United States, Italy and Spain contributed samples from acute and convalescent COVID-19.

Germline CDR1 reads MNHNY; CDR2 reads SVGAGI (reference sequence). Trimming removed 2 bases at V and 1 base at J, with 5 bases between. The CDR3 is 13 amino acids. Per the authors' pipeline: By means of reference gene primer amplification, nucleated cell counts were estimated. Sequenced by immunoSEQ multiplex PCR; TCRdb stores in-frame clones only, minus some. V and J calls and clone size follow that table, whereas D and trimming were derived from the DNA. The sample lists around 56,000 clones, 80% occurring once. Sample: peripheral blood. This TCR was recovered from a man aged 60 to 69 with acute or convalescent COVID-19. V is TRBV6-6 and J is TRBJ1-1, with D possibly matching TRBD1 (5 bases). The CDR3 protein is CASSYRGNTEAFF. Written as DNA, the CDR3 is TGTGCCAGCAGTTACAGGGGGAACACTGAAGCTTTCTTT.